What follows describes a single T cell receptor beta chain. The target of this receptor is not known. Base quality data are lacking; no much larger clone is found one base away. These data come from a study of blood T cell repertoires in COVID-19 (dated by TCRdb to 2018 to 2021). For the study in its entirety: Collaborator samples came from the United States, Italy and Spain and covered acute and convalescent phases of COVID-19. The material from the prospective study consisted of cDNA or gDNA derived from T cells, B-cell-depleted T cells, or PBMCs. The dataset comprised deeply sampled blood TCRbeta repertoires from subjects exposed to, actively infected with, or recovered from COVID-19. The repertoires were released in a freely available public database intended as a resource for research on the immune response to SARS-CoV-2. Samples came from the ongoing ImmuneRACE study (first 160 participants) plus 1,254 subjects from 6 global collaborators. The sample metadata nearly always contained a de-identified subject ID, COVID-19 status, age in years and sex. HLA class I and class II types, where available, came from metadata supplied by the sample provider rather than from assay-based typing.

Whole blood was collected in K2EDTA tubes by collaborating institutions according to the institutions' own protocols. For TCRbeta analysis, collaborator samples were shipped as frozen whole blood, as isolated PBMCs, or as DNA extracted from either sample type. The CDR3 measures 15 amino acids from cysteine to phenylalanine. Only CDR3 DNA is held: 45 bases, read in frame from base 1. V loses 5 bases at its end and J loses 8 bases; junction bases beyond the gene matches: 8. The germline V gene (reference sequence) provides CDR1 MNHEY and CDR2 SMNVEV. Overall study outcomes, separate from this receptor: The quantity of clinical and demographic metadata differed by source and by participant and was supplied without curation.

The immunoSEQ Assay, a bias-controlled multiplex PCR, was used to amplify TCRbeta CDR3 regions from genomic DNA. The authors' pipeline ran thus. The number of nucleated cells in each sample was estimated from the amplification of reference gene primers within the assay. To quantify the absolute abundance of each unique TCRbeta CDR3 rearrangement, sequence reads were collapsed and filtered. For each sample, productive Simpson clonality was calculated as the square root of Simpson's diversity index over productive rearrangements. Here the immuneACCESS table is served through TCRdb, limited to in-frame sequences with V and J called. Missing clones are a known gap in these copies; in checked studies unresolved V genes cover under half, and the rest lacks a known reason. V and J calls and clone size are as listed in that table; D and trimming were resolved from the DNA. This sample gives hundreds of thousands of clones in total; roughly 80% of them show up just once. The ten most abundant clones make up 15% to 20% of the sample.

Sequenced sample: peripheral blood. The sequence was collected from a man aged 30-40 years with active or convalescent COVID-19. This sequence uses TRBV27 and TRBJ2-1; 11 of the junction bases match TRBD2. The CDR3 region: CASSPILAGVDEQFF. The DNA reads TGTGCCAGCAGTCCAATACTAGCGGGAGTCGATGAGCAGTTCTTC.